The 18 T cell receptor beta chains in this list originate from one sample, sequenced in a study of T cells in Graves' hyperthyroidism and ophthalmopathy (dated by TCRdb to the late 2010s). Libraries were prepared through multiplex PCR. Sequencing instrument: Illumina HiSeq 2000. The TCR beta CDR3 regions were amplified from RNA transcripts. The TCR CDR3 was subjected to a first round of RT-PCR using the HTBI primer set and the Qiagen OneStep RT-PCR kit. In TCRdb, the public reads were trimmed at Q25 with fastp and aligned with MiXCR, with productive beta chains retained. Every CDR3 protein is listed once, alongside the most common genes and DNA of its rows. In all, the sample holds about 380,000 distinct CDR3 sequences, and 15% to 20% of those were seen once. The biggest ten clones account for 35% to 50% of the sample. What was sequenced was blood. The receptor set was obtained from a man between 18 and 29 years old with Graves' ophthalmopathy.

J is TRBJ1-1 and V is TRBV6-9; TRBD1 matches at 10 bases. V trimming: 3 bases; J trimming: 3 bases; junction bases outside the gene matches: 4. The CDR3 has 15 residues. Germline V gene sequence: CDR1 MNHGY, CDR2 SVAAGI. This CDR3 is CASSYGTGVDTEAFF. The CDR3 DNA sequence: TGTGCCAGCAGTTACGGGACAGGGGTCGACACTGAAGCTTTCTTT.

The rearrangement joins TRBV20-1 to TRBJ2-4; 8 bases agree with TRBD2. The CDR3 length is 13 residues. V trimming: 6 bases; J trimming: 7 bases; junction bases outside the gene matches: 8. Germline V gene data show CDR1 as DFQATT and CDR2 as SNEGSKA (reference sequence). The CDR3 nucleotides are TGCAGTGCCACCCGGGGGGGGCAGAACATTCAGTACTTC. It yields the protein CSATRGGQNIQYF.

At least ten counts were recorded for this clonotype. J is TRBJ1-5 and V is TRBV20-1, with D unclear. Germline values: CDR1 DFQATT, CDR2 SNEGSKA (reference sequence). This CDR3 is built from 15 residues. Between the trimmed V and J ends, which lost 3 bases and 5 bases, there was a span of 17 bases. The CDR3 is CSARTLGRIDQPQHF. The CDR3 nucleotides are TGCAGTGCTAGGACCCTGGGGAGGATCGATCAGCCCCAGCATTTT.

This clonotype has at least ten counts. This chain links TRBV3-1 with TRBJ1-3; possible D gene TRBD1, 6 bases. The germline V and J ends were trimmed by 1 base and 0 bases, with 13 bases remaining between them. In germline, CDR1 is LGHDT, CDR2 YNNKEL (reference sequence). CDR3 length: 17 residues. CDR3 amino acids: CASSQGTGPSSGNTIYF. The CDR3 DNA reads as TGTGCCAGCAGCCAAGGAACAGGGCCGAGCTCTGGAAACACCATATATTTT.

This clonotype was detected only a few times. The rearrangement joins TRBV11-2 to TRBJ2-2; 9 bases match TRBD1. Unmatched junction bases numbered 4, after V lost 4 bases and J lost 1 base. The CDR3 has 16 residues. Germline values: CDR1 SGHAT, CDR2 FQNNGV. Here the CDR3 reads CASSSNRGRNTGELFF. In DNA, the CDR3 is TGTGCCAGCAGCTCCAACAGGGGGCGGAACACCGGGGAGCTGTTTTTT.

This clonotype was seen a few times. The J gene is TRBJ1-3, the V gene TRBV4-1; D may be TRBD1 (5 bases). This CDR3 contains 18 residues. Between the trimmed V and J ends, which lost 4 bases and 3 bases, there was a span of 22 bases. CDR1 is MGHRA and CDR2 is YSYEKL in the germline V gene. CDR3 in amino acids: CASSPRGPIQMGGNTIYF. The CDR3 nucleotides are TGCGCCAGCAGCCCACGGGGACCCATCCAAATGGGTGGAAACACCATATATTTT.

A word on this clonotype: A much larger clone differs from this one at a single base, so this may be a read error. The gene calls are TRBV6-2 or TRBV6-3 and TRBJ1-1, with 7 bases identical to TRBD1. This CDR3 contains 14 residues. In germline, CDR1 is MNHEY, CDR2 SVGEGT. J was trimmed by 6 bases and V by 5 bases; bases with no gene match: 9. The CDR3 DNA sequence: TGTGCCAGCAGTGCCCTCGACAGGGACGCTGAAGCTTTCTTT. It encodes CASSALDRDAEAFF.

In its sample, this clonotype was seen many times. V gene TRBV6-1 combines with J gene TRBJ1-2, with unresolved D. V lost 5 bases and J lost 3, with 10 bases in between. The CDR3 runs to 13 residues. Germline V gene data show CDR1 as MNHNS and CDR2 as SASEGT. This CDR3 is CASSSGSHYGYTF. The CDR3 bases are TGTGCCAGCAGTTCCGGGAGCCACTATGGCTACACCTTC.

This clonotype has ten or more counts. The chain is built from TRBV19 and TRBJ1-5; D is unresolved. Germline V CDR1 and CDR2: LNHDA, SQIVND (reference sequence). The V and J ends lost 2 bases and 1 base respectively, with 6 bases between them. CDR3 length equals 14 residues. CDR3 sequence: CASSIIGSNQPQHF. CDR3 bases: TGTGCCAGTAGTATAATAGGAAGCAATCAGCCCCAGCATTTT.

This clonotype was seen more than once but under ten times. This chain uses TRBV18 with TRBJ1-5, with D perhaps TRBD1 (5 bases). Germline loops: CDR1 KGHSH, CDR2 LQKENI. This CDR3 comprises 17 residues. V lost 2 bases to trimming and J lost 6 bases, with 20 bases between them. CDR3 coding DNA: TGTGCCAGCTCACCAGGGGCGGTTTCTCGGTCAGGTCAGCCCCAGCATTTT. Its protein is CASSPGAVSRSGQPQHF. Full variable domain (rest looked up from reference TRBV18 and TRBJ1-5): NAGVMQNPRHLVRRRGQEARLRCSPMKGHSHVYWYRQLPEEGLKFMVYLQKENIIDESGMPKERFSAEFPKEGPSILRIQQVVRGDSAAYFCASSPGAVSRSGQPQHFGDGTRLSIL.

The rearrangement uses TRBV2 and TRBJ1-4; 10 nucleotides agree with TRBD1. There are 14 residues in the CDR3. V lost 7 bases, J lost 8 bases, and 7 bases stayed unmatched. Germline assignment: CDR1 SNHLY and CDR2 FYNNEI. CDR3 sequence reads: CASNAGTGEEKLFF. As DNA, the CDR3 is TGTGCCAGCAACGCCGGGACAGGGGAAGAAAAACTGTTTTTT.

The gene calls are TRBV19 and TRBJ1-1, with D tentatively TRBD1 (6 bases). CDR3 length: 14 residues. Germline CDR1 and CDR2: LNHDA and SQIVND (reference sequence). V was pared by 6 bases and J by 1 base, with 12 bases between. The CDR3 loop is CASSKDRTNTEAFF. The DNA of the CDR3 is TGTGCCAGTAGCAAAGACAGGACGAACACTGAAGCTTTCTTT.

The rearrangement uses TRBV27 and TRBJ2-5; 9 bases match TRBD1. Germline CDR1 and CDR2: MNHEY and SMNVEV (reference sequence). This CDR3 contains 16 residues. The V segment lost 7 bases and the J segment 5 bases; nucleotides outside the gene matches: 14. As DNA, the CDR3 is TGTGCCAGCACCACGATCACGGACAGGGGCGAGGAGACCCAGTACTTC. This encodes CASTTITDRGEETQYF.

This clonotype was observed many times. The CDR3 region is CASSPNRGGDTEAFF. CDR3 sequence (DNA): TGCGCCAGCAGCCCAAATAGAGGGGGGGACACTGAAGCTTTCTTT. The chain combines TRBV5-1 with TRBJ1-1; weak D call: TRBD1 (6 bases). The CDR3 runs 15 residues. The V end was cut by 4 bases, the J end by 3 bases, with 16 bases between. Per germline, CDR1 SGHRS and CDR2 YFSETQ.

This clonotype occurred many times. This rearrangement joins TRBV28 to TRBJ2-5; a weak D match, TRBD1 (6 bases). V was clipped by 5 bases and J by 4 bases, with 20 bases between them. Looked up from germline, CDR1 is MDHEN and CDR2 is SYDVKM. The CDR3 spans 16 residues. The DNA of the CDR3 is TGTGCCAGCAGTCGAACCTCCACAGGGTATGGAGAGACCCAGTACTTC. It translates to CASSRTSTGYGETQYF.

This clonotype has a count of ten or more. The chain recombines TRBV11-2 with TRBJ1-6, with 11 bases fitting TRBD1. Unmatched junction bases numbered 3, after V lost 1 base and J lost 7 bases. The CDR3 runs 16 residues. Germline V gives CDR1 SGHAT, CDR2 FQNNGV. The CDR3 sequence is CASSLGTGGLNSPLHF. As DNA, the CDR3 is TGTGCCAGCAGCTTAGGGACAGGGGGCTTAAATTCACCCCTCCACTTT.

Notes on this clonotype: A much larger clone sits a single nucleotide away, making a read error possible. This chain uses TRBV20-1 with TRBJ1-2; the D is unclear. CDR3 length equals 13 residues. The V gene lost 0 bases and the J gene lost 7 bases, with 12 bases spanning the gap. Germline V lookup: CDR1 DFQATT, CDR2 SNEGSKA (reference sequence). The CDR3 region has the DNA TGCAGTGCTAGAGATAACATTGGAGGTGGCTACACCTTC. It encodes CSARDNIGGGYTF.

The chain is built from TRBV7-9 and TRBJ2-7, with TRBD2 identical over 10 bases. After removal of 6 bases from V and 6 bases from J, the junction contained 14 bases not matched to a gene. CDR3 size: 16 residues. Germline V lookup: CDR1 SEHNR, CDR2 FQNEAQ (reference sequence). The CDR3 DNA follows: TGTGCCAGCAGTCGGGACTCTAGCGGGGGCCCGGGCGAGCAGTACTTC. This encodes CASSRDSSGGPGEQYF.